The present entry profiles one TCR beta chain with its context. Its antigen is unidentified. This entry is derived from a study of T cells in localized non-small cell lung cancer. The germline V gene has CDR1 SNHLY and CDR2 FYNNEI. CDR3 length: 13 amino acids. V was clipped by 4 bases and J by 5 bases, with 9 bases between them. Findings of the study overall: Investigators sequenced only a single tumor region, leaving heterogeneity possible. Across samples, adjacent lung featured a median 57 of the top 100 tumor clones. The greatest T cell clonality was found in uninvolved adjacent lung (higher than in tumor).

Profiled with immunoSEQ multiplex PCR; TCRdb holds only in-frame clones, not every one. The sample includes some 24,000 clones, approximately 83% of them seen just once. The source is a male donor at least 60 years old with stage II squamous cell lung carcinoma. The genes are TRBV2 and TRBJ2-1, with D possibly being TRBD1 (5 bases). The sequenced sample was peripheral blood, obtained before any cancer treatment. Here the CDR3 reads CASSVGRDNEQFF. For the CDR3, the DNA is TGTGCCAGCAGTGTAGGCAGGGACAATGAGCAGTTCTTC. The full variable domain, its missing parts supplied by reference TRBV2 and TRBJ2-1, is EPEVTQTPSHQVTQMGQEVILRCVPISNHLYFYWYRQILGQKVEFLVSFYNNEISEKSEIFDDQFSVERPDGSNFTLKIRSTKLEDSAMYFCASSVGRDNEQFFGPGTRLTVL.